The clone carrying this T cell receptor (beta chain) was counted a single time. The sample comes from a study of CD8 T cells in Susac syndrome. Per germline, CDR1 SGHDN and CDR2 FVKESK. Trimming pared 1 base from V and 10 bases from J, leaving 4 bases between. The CDR3 sequence is 11 residues long. Random hexamers were used to reverse transcribe an amount of roughly 0.45 to 1 ug RNA. An immunoSEQ multiplex PCR amplified TCR beta CDR3 over 54 Vbeta and 13 Jbeta. TCRdb re-called the immunoSEQ multiplex PCR reads through MiXCR, storing one row per CDR3 protein. The data show 150,000 to 200,000 distinct CDR3 sequences, about 95% seen once.

The sample comprised CD4+ T cells from PBMCs. The rearrangement uses TRBV14 and TRBJ1-4, with unresolved D. The TCR sequence derives from a human donor in good health. The chain's CDR3 is CASSQGVKLFF. DNA of the CDR3: TGTGCCAGCAGCCAAGGGGTAAAACTGTTTTTT.